This T cell receptor beta chain was captured in a study of shared clonotypes between healthy human individuals. Method: immunoSEQ multiplex PCR; TCRdb's copy keeps in-frame clones and lacks some. This table holds some 2,000,000 clones, 85% to 95% found once. Germline V gives CDR1 MGHDK, CDR2 SYGVNS. The junction had 12 bases not matched to a gene; V was cut back by 9 bases and J by 4 bases. This CDR3 comprises 16 residues. The V and J genes are TRBV25-1 and TRBJ2-2; 9 bases are shared with TRBD2. The TCR originated in a man between 18 and 29 years old in good health. Sequenced input: naive CD4+ T cells sorted from blood. Subset reported: CD45RA+ positively selected. CDR3 amino acids: CASQGSSGRGTGELFF. CDR3 DNA sequence: TGTGCCAGTCAAGGAAGTAGCGGGAGAGGCACCGGGGAGCTGTTTTTT.